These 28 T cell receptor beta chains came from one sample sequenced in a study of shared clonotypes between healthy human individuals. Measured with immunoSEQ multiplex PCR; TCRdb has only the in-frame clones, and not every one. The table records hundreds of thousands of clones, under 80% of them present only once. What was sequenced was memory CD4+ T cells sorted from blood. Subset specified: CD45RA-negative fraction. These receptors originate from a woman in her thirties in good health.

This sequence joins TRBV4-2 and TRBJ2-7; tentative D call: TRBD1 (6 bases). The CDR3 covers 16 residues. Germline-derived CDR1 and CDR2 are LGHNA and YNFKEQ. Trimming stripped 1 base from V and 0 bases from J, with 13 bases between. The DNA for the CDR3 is TGTGCCAGCAGCCAAGGTCTTTGGGACACCTCCTACGAGCAGTACTTC. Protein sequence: CASSQGLWDTSYEQYF.

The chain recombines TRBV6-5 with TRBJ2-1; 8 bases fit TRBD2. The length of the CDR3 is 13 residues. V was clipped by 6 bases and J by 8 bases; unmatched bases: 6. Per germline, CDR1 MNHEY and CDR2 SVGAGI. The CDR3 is CASRVRAGDEQFF. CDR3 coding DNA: TGTGCCAGCAGGGTCCGAGCGGGAGATGAGCAGTTCTTC.

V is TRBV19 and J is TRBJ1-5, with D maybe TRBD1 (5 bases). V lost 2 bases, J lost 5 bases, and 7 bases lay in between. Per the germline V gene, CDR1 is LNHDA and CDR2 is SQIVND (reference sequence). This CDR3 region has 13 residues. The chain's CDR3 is CASSIRDDQPQHF. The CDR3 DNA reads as TGTGCCAGTAGTATAAGGGACGATCAGCCCCAGCATTTT.

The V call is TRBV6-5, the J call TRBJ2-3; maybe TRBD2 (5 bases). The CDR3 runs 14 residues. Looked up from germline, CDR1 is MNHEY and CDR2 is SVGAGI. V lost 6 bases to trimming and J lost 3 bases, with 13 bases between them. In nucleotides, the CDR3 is TGTGCCAGCAGACACGGAGGAGTAACAGATACGCAGTATTTT. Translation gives CASRHGGVTDTQYF.

The CDR3 spells CASSYWSGELFF. The CDR3, as DNA: TGTGCCAGCAGTTACTGGTCCGGGGAGCTGTTTTTT. The chain couples TRBV6-6 to TRBJ2-2; D unclear. This CDR3 contains 12 residues. The V end lost 1 base, the J end lost 6 bases, and 3 bases lay between the germline ends. From germline, CDR1 is MNHNY and CDR2 SVGAGI (reference sequence).

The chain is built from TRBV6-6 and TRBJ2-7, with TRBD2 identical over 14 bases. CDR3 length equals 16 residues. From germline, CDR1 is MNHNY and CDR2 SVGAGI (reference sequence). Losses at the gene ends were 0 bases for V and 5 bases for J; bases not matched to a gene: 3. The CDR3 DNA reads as TGTGCCAGCAGTTACTCCCGGACTAGCGGGAGGCACGAGCAGTACTTC. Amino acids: CASSYSRTSGRHEQYF.

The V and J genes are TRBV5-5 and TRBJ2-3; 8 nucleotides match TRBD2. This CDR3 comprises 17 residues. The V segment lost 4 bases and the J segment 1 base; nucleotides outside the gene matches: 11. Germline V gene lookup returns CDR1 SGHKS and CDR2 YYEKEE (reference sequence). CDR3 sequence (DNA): TGTGCCAGCAGCCTATTTTATGCGACTAGCGGCACAGATACGCAGTATTTT. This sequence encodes CASSLFYATSGTDTQYF.

CDR3 in amino acids: CSVVRQGTYEQYF. CDR3 nucleotide sequence: TGCAGCGTTGTGCGACAGGGTACCTACGAGCAGTACTTC. This rearrangement joins TRBV29-1 to TRBJ2-7; the match to TRBD1 covers 7 bases. With 4 bases clipped from V and 2 bases from J, the junction kept 5 bases outside the gene matches. Germline V gives CDR1 SQVTM, CDR2 ANQGSEA. The CDR3 totals 13 residues.

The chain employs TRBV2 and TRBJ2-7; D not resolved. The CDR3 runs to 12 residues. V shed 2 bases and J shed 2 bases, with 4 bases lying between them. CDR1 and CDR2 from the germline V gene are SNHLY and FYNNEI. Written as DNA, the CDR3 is TGTGCCAGCAGTGAACAACCCTACGAGCAGTACTTC. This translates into CASSEQPYEQYF.

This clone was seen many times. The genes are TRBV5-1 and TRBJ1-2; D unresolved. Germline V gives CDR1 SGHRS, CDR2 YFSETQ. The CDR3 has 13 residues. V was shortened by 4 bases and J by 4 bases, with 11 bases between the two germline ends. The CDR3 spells CASSIGQPYGYTF. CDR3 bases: TGCGCCAGCAGCATTGGGCAGCCCTATGGCTACACCTTC.

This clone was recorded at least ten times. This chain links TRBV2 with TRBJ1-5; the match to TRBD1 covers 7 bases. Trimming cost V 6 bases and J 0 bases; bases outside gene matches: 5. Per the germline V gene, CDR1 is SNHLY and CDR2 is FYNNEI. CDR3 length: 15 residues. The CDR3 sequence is CASRGTDNSNQPQHF. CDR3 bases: TGTGCCAGCAGAGGGACAGACAATAGCAATCAGCCCCAGCATTTT.

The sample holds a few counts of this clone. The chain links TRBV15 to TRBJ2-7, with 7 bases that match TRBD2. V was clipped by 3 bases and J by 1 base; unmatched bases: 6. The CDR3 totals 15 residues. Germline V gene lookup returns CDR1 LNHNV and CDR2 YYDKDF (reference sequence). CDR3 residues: CATSRRGTNSYEQYF. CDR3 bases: TGTGCCACCAGCAGGCGAGGGACTAATTCCTACGAGCAGTACTTC.

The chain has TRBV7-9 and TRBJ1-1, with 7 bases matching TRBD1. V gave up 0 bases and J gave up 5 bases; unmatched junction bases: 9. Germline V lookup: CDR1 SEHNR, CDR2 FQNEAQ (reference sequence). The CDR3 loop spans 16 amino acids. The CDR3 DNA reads TGTGCCAGCAGCTTAGCGGGAAGGGGGCGTGGGACTGAAGCTTTCTTT. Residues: CASSLAGRGRGTEAFF.

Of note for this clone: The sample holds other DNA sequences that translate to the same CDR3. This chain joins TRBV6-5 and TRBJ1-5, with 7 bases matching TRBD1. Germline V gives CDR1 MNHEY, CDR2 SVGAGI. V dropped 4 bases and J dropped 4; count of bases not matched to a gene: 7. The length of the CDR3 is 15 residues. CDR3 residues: CASSLTGTVNQPQHF. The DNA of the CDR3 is TGTGCCAGCAGTTTAACCGGGACAGTAAATCAGCCCCAGCATTTT.

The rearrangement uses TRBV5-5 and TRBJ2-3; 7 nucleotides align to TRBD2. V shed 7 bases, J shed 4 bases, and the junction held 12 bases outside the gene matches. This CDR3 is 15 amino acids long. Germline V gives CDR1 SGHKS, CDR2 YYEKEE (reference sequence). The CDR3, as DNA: TGTGCCAGCTCAAAGAGGGCGGGGGTAGCAGATACGCAGTATTTT. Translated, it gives CASSKRAGVADTQYF.

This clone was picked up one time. CDR3 in amino acids: CASSRGLAGQETQYF. CDR3 sequence (DNA): TGTGCCAGCAGCCGGGGACTAGCGGGACAAGAGACCCAGTACTTC. The chain links TRBV5-8 to TRBJ2-5; 13 positions agree with TRBD2. There are 15 residues in the CDR3. Per germline, CDR1 SGHTS and CDR2 YDEGEE. V gave up 4 bases and J gave up 2 bases; unmatched junction bases: 2.

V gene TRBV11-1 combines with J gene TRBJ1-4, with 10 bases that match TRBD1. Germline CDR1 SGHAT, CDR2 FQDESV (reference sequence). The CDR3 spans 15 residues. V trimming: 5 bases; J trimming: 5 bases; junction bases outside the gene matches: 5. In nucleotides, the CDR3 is TGTGCCAGCAGCCCGAGGACAGGGGGAAATGAAAAACTGTTTTTT. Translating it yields CASSPRTGGNEKLFF. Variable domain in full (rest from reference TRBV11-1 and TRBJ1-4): EAEVAQSPRYKITEKSQAVAFWCDPISGHATLYWYRQILGQGPELLVQFQDESVVDDSQLPKDRFSAERLKGVDSTLKIQPAELGDSAMYLCASSPRTGGNEKLFFGSGTQLSVL.

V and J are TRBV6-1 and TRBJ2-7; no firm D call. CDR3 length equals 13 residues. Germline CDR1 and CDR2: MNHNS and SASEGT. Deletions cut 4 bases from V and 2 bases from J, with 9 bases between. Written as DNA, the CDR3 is TGTGCCAGCAGTGTCGAGGCTCCCTACGAGCAGTACTTC. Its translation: CASSVEAPYEQYF.

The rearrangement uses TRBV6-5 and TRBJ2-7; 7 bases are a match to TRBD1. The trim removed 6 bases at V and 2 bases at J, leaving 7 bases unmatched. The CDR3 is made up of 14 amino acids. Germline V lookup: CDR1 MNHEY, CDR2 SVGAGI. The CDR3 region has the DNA TGTGCCAGCAGACGACAGGGTTACGCCTACGAGCAGTACTTC. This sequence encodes CASRRQGYAYEQYF.

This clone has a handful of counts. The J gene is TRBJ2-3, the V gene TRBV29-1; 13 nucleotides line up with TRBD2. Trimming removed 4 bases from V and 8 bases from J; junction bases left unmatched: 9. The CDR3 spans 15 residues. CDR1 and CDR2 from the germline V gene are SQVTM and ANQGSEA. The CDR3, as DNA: TGCAGCGTTGTTCCACTAGCGGGAGGGTGGGGTACGCAGTATTTT. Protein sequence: CSVVPLAGGWGTQYF.

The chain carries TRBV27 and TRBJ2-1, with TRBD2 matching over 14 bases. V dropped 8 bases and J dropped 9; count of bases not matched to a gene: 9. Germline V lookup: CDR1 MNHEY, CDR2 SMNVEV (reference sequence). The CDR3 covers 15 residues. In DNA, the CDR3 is TGTGCCAGCCTCCCCGGGACTAGCGGGAGAGGTGAGCAGTTCTTC. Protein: CASLPGTSGRGEQFF.

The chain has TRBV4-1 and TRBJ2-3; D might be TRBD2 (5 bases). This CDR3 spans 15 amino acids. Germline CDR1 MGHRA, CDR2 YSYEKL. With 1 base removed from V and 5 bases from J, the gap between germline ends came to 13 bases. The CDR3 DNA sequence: TGCGCCAGCAGCCAAGGGGGAGAGTTAATAGATACGCAGTATTTT. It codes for CASSQGGELIDTQYF.

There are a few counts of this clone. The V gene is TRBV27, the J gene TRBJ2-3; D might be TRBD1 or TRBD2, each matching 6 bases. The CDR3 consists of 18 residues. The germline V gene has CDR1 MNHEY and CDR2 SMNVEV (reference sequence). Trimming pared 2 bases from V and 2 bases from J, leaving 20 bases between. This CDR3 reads CASSLKIRGGPFTDTQYF. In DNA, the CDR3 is TGTGCCAGCAGTTTAAAGATTCGAGGGGGGCCCTTCACAGATACGCAGTATTTT.

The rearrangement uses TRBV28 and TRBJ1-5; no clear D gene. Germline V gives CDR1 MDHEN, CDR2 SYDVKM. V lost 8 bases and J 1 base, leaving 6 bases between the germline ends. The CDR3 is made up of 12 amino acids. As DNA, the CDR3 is TGTGCCAGCTGGGTAAGCAATCAGCCCCAGCATTTT. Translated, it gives CASWVSNQPQHF. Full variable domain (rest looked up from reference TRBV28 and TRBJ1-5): DVKVTQSSRYLVKRTGEKVFLECVQDMDHENMFWYRQDPGLGLRLIYFSYDVKMKEKGDIPEGYSVSREKKERFSLILESASTNQTSMYLCASWVSNQPQHFGDGTRLSIL.

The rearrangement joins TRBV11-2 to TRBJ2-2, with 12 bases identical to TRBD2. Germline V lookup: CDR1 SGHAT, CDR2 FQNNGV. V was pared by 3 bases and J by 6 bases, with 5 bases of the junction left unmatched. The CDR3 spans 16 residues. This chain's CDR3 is CASSFTTSGSSGELFF. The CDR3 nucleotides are TGTGCCAGCAGCTTTACGACTAGCGGGAGTTCCGGGGAGCTGTTTTTT.

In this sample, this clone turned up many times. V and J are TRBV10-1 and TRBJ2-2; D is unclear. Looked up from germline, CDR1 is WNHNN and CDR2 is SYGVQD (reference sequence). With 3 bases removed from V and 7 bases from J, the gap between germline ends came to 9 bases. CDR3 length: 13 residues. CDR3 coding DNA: TGCGCCAGCAGTGACTTCCTTGGCGGGGAGCTGTTTTTT. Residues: CASSDFLGGELFF.

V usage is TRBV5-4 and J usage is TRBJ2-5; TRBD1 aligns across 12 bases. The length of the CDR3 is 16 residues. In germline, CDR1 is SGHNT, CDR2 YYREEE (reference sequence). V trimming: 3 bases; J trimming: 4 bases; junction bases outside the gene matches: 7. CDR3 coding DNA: TGTGCCAGCAGCTCTCCGGGACAGGGGGCCGGAGAGACCCAGTACTTC. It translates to CASSSPGQGAGETQYF.

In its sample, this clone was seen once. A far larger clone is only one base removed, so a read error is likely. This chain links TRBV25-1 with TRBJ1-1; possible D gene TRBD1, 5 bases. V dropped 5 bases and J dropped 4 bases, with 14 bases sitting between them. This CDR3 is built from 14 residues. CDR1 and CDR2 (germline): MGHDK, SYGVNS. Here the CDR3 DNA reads TGTGCCAGCAGTACTATTGGAGGGGTCACTGAAGCTTTCTTT. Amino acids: CASSTIGGVTEAFF.